A selection of T cell receptor beta chains follows, all from one sample in a study of CD8 T cells in Susac syndrome. MiXCR, applied by TCRdb to the immunoSEQ multiplex PCR reads, yields one record per CDR3 protein. This table holds some 110,000 distinct CDR3 sequences, around 94% found once. The sample comprised CD8+ T cells from PBMCs. These receptors were collected from a human donor with Susac syndrome. Each CDR3 is given without its conserved first and last residue.

j_gene: TRBJ2-3
v_gene: TRBV12-5
CDR3aa: ASGRGDTQY

j_gene: TRBJ2-7
v_gene: TRBV9
CDR3aa: ASSVEGQGGNEQY

j_gene: TRBJ2-3
v_gene: TRBV23-1
CDR3aa: ASSPPRREGDTQY

j_gene: TRBJ2-3
v_gene: TRBV2
CDR3aa: ASSEAPDTQY

j_gene: TRBJ2-5
v_gene: TRBV6-6
CDR3aa: ASRSGTVSFGETQY

j_gene: TRBJ2-4
v_gene: TRBV6-4
CDR3aa: ASSGTGVGGENIQY

j_gene: TRBJ1-2
v_gene: TRBV20-1
CDR3aa: SARLGEGINYGYT

j_gene: TRBJ2-3
v_gene: TRBV7-2
CDR3aa: ASSLVGGRSDTQY

j_gene: TRBJ1-2
v_gene: TRBV29-1
CDR3aa: SVLESDGGYGYT

j_gene: TRBJ2-1
v_gene: TRBV27
CDR3aa: ASIRGSEQF

j_gene: TRBJ2-1
v_gene: TRBV27
CDR3aa: ASSLSVWGEGQF

j_gene: TRBJ2-5
v_gene: TRBV11-2
CDR3aa: ASSTGTGDFQD